This TCR beta chain is drawn from a study of blood T cell repertoires in COVID-19. Study information: T cells, B-cell-depleted T cells, or PBMCs supplied cDNA or gDNA.

On this clone itself: A junction end diverges from the germline sequence, so it may reflect a read error.

In the authors' workflow: Estimated nucleated cell counts came from reference gene primer amplification. Clones were read by immunoSEQ multiplex PCR, and TCRdb kept only the in-frame ones, dropping some. V and J calls and clone size are as listed in that table; D and trimming were resolved from the DNA. Here the sample spans roughly 200,000 clones, roughly 87% being singletons. Self-reported history from a screening survey and questionnaire set each donor's cohort. The CDR3 is made up of 13 amino acids. The germline gives CDR1 MDHEN, CDR2 SYDVKM. The chain recombines TRBV28 with TRBJ1-1; no clear D gene. This TCR came from a man younger than 35 with acute COVID-19. Sequenced sample: PBMCs or T cells enriched from blood (not recorded which). In DNA form, the CDR3 reads TGTGCCAGTAGTTTATATGTCAGCACTGAAGCTTTCTTT. Translating it yields CASSLYVSTEAFF. The complete variable domain, with remaining parts taken from reference TRBV28 and TRBJ1-1, reads DVKVTQSSRYLVKRTGEKVFLECVQDMDHENMFWYRQDPGLGLRLIYFSYDVKMKEKGDIPEGYSVSREKKERFSLILESASTNQTSMYLCASSLYVSTEAFFGQGTRLTVV.